This T cell receptor (beta chain) appears in the sequencing data of a study of cytomegalovirus exposure and HLA in healthy donors. Study-level findings and limits: In vitro work confirmed that three CMV-associated chains recognize CMV antigens. It was shown in a later analysis that HLA-associated TCR beta chains were more clonally expanded than other, equally common chains. Most TCR sequences showed up rarely, but some public TCRs showed up in many donors. In presence/absence analyses, roughly uniform sequencing depth across donors was assumed.

A multiplex PCR was run with 60 Vbeta primers and 13 Jbeta primers. This table comes from immunoSEQ multiplex PCR, and its TCRdb copy is limited to in-frame clones, with some not included. The sample carries roughly 40,000 clones, 45% to 65% recorded once. This clone was detected only a few times. The antigen remains undetermined. This CDR3 is 15 amino acids long. CDR1 is SQVTM and CDR2 is ANQGSEA in the germline V gene. V dropped 7 bases and J dropped 5; count of bases not matched to a gene: 12. The rearrangement joins TRBV29-1 to TRBJ2-1; TRBD2 aligns across 9 bases. The receptor's source is a human donor in good health. Sequenced sample: PBMCs. The CDR3 region is CSAEHSGRPNNEQFF. The CDR3 region has the DNA TGCAGCGCCGAGCATAGCGGGAGACCGAACAATGAGCAGTTCTTC.